This T cell receptor (beta chain) comes out of a study of Tregs in tolerant kidney transplant recipients. Study-wide results and caveats: In tolerant patients, donor-specific Tregs outgrew total Tregs, suggesting antigen-driven expansion. Expanding Tregs on activated donor B cells appeared to best identify donor-specific TCRbeta clones.

The method was immunoSEQ multiplex PCR; TCRdb's version includes in-frame clones alone and lacks a portion of them. Among tens of thousands of clones listed, roughly 90% were seen once. The table lists this clone with a few counts. The antigen is undetermined. The nonmyeloablative bone marrow transplants came from related graft donors, with transient mixed chimerism. CD4+CD25+CD127- Tregs, CD4+CD25- non-Tregs, CD4 and CD8 cells were sorted. The origin of this receptor is a human patient who received a combined kidney and bone marrow transplant. Some T cells may possibly be graft donor cells. Sequenced material: CD4+ T cells from blood (PBMCs), taken 24 months after the transplant.

For the CDR3, the DNA is TGCGCCAGCAGTCTAGCGGGGGGGCGCACAGATACGCAGTATTTT. This sequence encodes CASSLAGGRTDTQYF. V gene TRBV5-1 combines with J gene TRBJ2-3; the match to TRBD2 covers 12 bases. The V gene's germline CDR1 is SGHRS and CDR2 YFSETQ. The CDR3 covers 15 residues. The V segment lost 5 bases and the J segment 1 base; nucleotides outside the gene matches: 2.